These 11 T cell receptor beta chains share one sample of origin, sequenced in a study of IL-17A CD8 T cells in psoriatic arthritis synovium. CD3+ T cells, isolated magnetically, got PMA and ionomycin for about 1.5 hours before cytokine secretion labeling. Actively inflamed joints of psoriatic arthritis patients supplied the aspirated synovial fluid. Method: immunoSEQ multiplex PCR; TCRdb's copy keeps in-frame clones and lacks some. Of some 2,200 clones listed, approximately 65% are singletons. Sequenced input: IFN-gamma+ CD8+ T cells from synovial fluid. Described subset: IL-17A-IFNgamma+ memory CD8+ (Tc1) cells. The receptors originated from a human donor with psoriatic arthritis.

This chain connects TRBV6-5 to TRBJ2-7; 7 positions agree with TRBD2. Unmatched junction bases numbered 5, after V lost 0 bases and J lost 0 bases. Per the germline V gene, CDR1 is MNHEY and CDR2 is SVGAGI. The CDR3 has 16 amino acids. CDR3 amino acids: CASSYSISGGSYEQYF. In DNA form, the CDR3 reads TGTGCCAGCAGTTACTCCATATCGGGGGGCTCCTACGAGCAGTACTTC.

V and J are TRBV13 and TRBJ2-7; D might be TRBD1 or TRBD2, each matching 5 bases. Germline loops: CDR1 PRHDT, CDR2 FYEKMQ (reference sequence). CDR3 length: 15 amino acids. Trimming cost V 5 bases and J 0 bases, with 14 bases left between them. The CDR3 bases are TGTGCCAGCAGCGCGCGTGGGGGTCGCTCCTACGAGCAGTACTTC. It is translated as CASSARGGRSYEQYF.

This clone was recorded a few times. This chain uses TRBV19 with TRBJ2-7, with D tentatively TRBD1 (6 bases). The CDR3 consists of 14 residues. Trimming shortened V by 0 bases and J by 4 bases, and 10 bases separated the two germline ends. The germline CDR1 and CDR2 sequences are LNHDA and SQIVND (reference sequence). The CDR3 loop reads CASSIEQGRYEQYF. For the CDR3, the DNA is TGTGCCAGTAGTATAGAACAGGGAAGGTACGAGCAGTACTTC. The whole variable domain, remainder taken from reference TRBV19 and TRBJ2-7, is DGGITQSPKYLFRKEGQNVTLSCEQNLNHDAMYWYRQDPGQGLRLIYYSQIVNDFQKGDIAEGYSVSREKKESFPLTVTSAQKNPTAFYLCASSIEQGRYEQYFGPGTRLTVT.

The genes are TRBV9 and TRBJ2-3, with D maybe TRBD2 (7 bases). Between the trimmed V and J ends, which lost 1 base and 2 bases, there was a span of 11 bases. CDR3 length: 15 residues. Germline CDR1 and CDR2: SGDLS and YYNGEE. CDR3 in amino acids: CASSVFRGATDTQYF. DNA of the CDR3: TGTGCCAGCAGCGTATTTCGGGGGGCCACAGATACGCAGTATTTT.

The rearrangement joins TRBV6-5 to TRBJ1-2, with no clear D. This CDR3 is built from 13 residues. The germline gives CDR1 MNHEY, CDR2 SVGAGI. V was pared by 2 bases and J by 4 bases, with 8 bases between. CDR3: CASSYEGLYGYTF. The CDR3 DNA is TGTGCCAGCAGTTACGAGGGTCTCTATGGCTACACCTTC.

The chain uses TRBV9 and TRBJ1-5; D is possibly TRBD1 (6 bases). V was cut by 3 bases and J by 4 bases, with 14 bases left in between. This CDR3 has 15 amino acids. CDR1 is SGDLS, CDR2 YYNGEE, per germline. The CDR3 region has the DNA TGTGCCAGCAGCGGAAGAAGTGGGACAAATCAGCCCCAGCATTTT. Protein: CASSGRSGTNQPQHF.

This clone came up a few times. This CDR3 reads CASSPDILEAFF. The CDR3, as DNA: TGTGCCAGCAGCCCGGACATTCTTGAAGCTTTCTTT. This chain connects TRBV7-9 to TRBJ1-1, with a weak D call TRBD1 (5 bases). V was trimmed by 5 bases and J by 7 bases, leaving 11 bases between them. CDR3 length equals 12 residues. The germline V gene has CDR1 SEHNR and CDR2 FQNEAQ (reference sequence).

The genes are TRBV18 and TRBJ2-1; D is unclear. Per the germline V gene, CDR1 is KGHSH and CDR2 is LQKENI. The CDR3 has 15 amino acids. Trimming stripped 0 bases from V and 5 bases from J, with 11 bases between. The DNA of the CDR3 is TGTGCCAGCTCACCACCCCTAGAAGGAAACAATGAGCAGTTCTTC. Translation: CASSPPLEGNNEQFF.

The chain carries TRBV30 and TRBJ2-4, with 7 bases aligning to TRBD2. This CDR3 is built from 12 residues. Germline-derived CDR1 and CDR2 are GTSNPN and SVGIG (reference sequence). With 5 bases clipped from V and 7 bases from J, the junction kept 5 bases outside the gene matches. CDR3 region: CAWRMGGNIQYF. In nucleotides, the CDR3 is TGTGCCTGGCGTATGGGGGGGAACATTCAGTACTTC.

This clone was counted a few times. The rearrangement joins TRBV19 to TRBJ1-6; D gene ambiguous. Trimming removed 3 bases from V and 7 bases from J, with 16 bases in between. The germline gives CDR1 LNHDA, CDR2 SQIVND (reference sequence). The CDR3 is 16 amino acids. CDR3 coding DNA: TGTGCCAGTAGTATTAGTTCCCAGGACCTCAATTCACCCCTCCACTTT. Its protein product is CASSISSQDLNSPLHF.

CDR3 amino acids: CASSLMALNYGYTF. CDR3 DNA sequence: TGTGCCAGCAGCTTGATGGCCCTAAACTATGGCTACACCTTC. The V gene is TRBV5-4, the J gene TRBJ1-2; D remains ambiguous. The CDR3 covers 14 residues. Looked up from germline, CDR1 is SGHNT and CDR2 is YYREEE (reference sequence). The V and J ends lost 1 base and 2 bases respectively, with 9 bases between them.